This T cell receptor beta chain was sequenced for a study of CD8 T cells in Susac syndrome. Germline V CDR1 and CDR2: SGHTA, FQGNSA. CDR3 length: 13 residues. V was trimmed by 0 bases and J by 11 bases, leaving 13 bases between them. Age- and sex-matched healthy donors served as the control group. CD8+ and CD4+ T cells were negatively isolated; TEMRA cells were FACS-enriched. With random hexamers, about 0.45 to 1 ug RNA was reverse transcribed. Amplification of TCR beta CDR3 was carried out by immunoSEQ multiplex PCR, which covered 54 Vbeta and 13 Jbeta segments. MiXCR, run by TCRdb on the immunoSEQ multiplex PCR reads, gives a single entry per CDR3 protein. The sample lists roughly 120,000 distinct CDR3 sequences; less than 97% were seen once.

The V and J genes are TRBV7-2 and TRBJ1-1; the D is unclear. This TCR was recovered from a human donor in good health. Sequenced: CD4+ T cells from PBMCs. CDR3 sequence: CASSLAQASTAFF. The CDR3 DNA is TGTGCCAGCAGCTTAGCCCAGGCATCGACGGCTTTCTTT.